Listed below are T cell receptor beta chains from one sample, sequenced in a study of neoadjuvant nivolumab and ipilimumab in lung cancer. This table comes from immunoSEQ multiplex PCR, and its TCRdb copy is limited to in-frame clones, with some not included. The table has 30,000 to 35,000 clones, just over 90% seen once; the top ten hold roughly 5%. Sequences were derived from peripheral blood, sampled after neoadjuvant nivolumab, alone or with ipilimumab, at or shortly before surgery. These receptors all stem from an adult with non-small cell lung cancer. Both conserved end residues are part of each CDR3. D genes are given only for firm matches. Rows may omit the clone size; those that give it use once, few, many or a size class.

CDR3nt	CDR3aa	v_gene	abundance	j_gene	d_gene
TGTGCCAGCAGCTCTGGTCTCGGAAGGGCTGAAGCTTTCTTT	CASSSGLGRAEAFF	TRBV7-2	-	TRBJ1-1	-
TGTGCCAGCCTGGGACCATCGAACACCGGGGAGCTGTTTTTT	CASLGPSNTGELFF	TRBV7-9	once	TRBJ2-2	-
TGTGCCAGCAACAAAGGGGCAGGAAGCTATGGCTACACCTTC	CASNKGAGSYGYTF	TRBV6-5	-	TRBJ1-2	-
TGCAGCGTGAGGGAAAGCAATCAGCCCCAGCATTTT	CSVRESNQPQHF	TRBV29-1	-	TRBJ1-5	-
TGTGCCAGCAGCTTAGGCGTCAGAAGGTCCGATACGCAGTATTTT	CASSLGVRRSDTQYF	TRBV11-2	-	TRBJ2-3	-
TGTGCCAGCAGTCGGACAGGGGGTTCCTACGAGCAGTACTTC	CASSRTGGSYEQYF	TRBV28	-	TRBJ2-7	TRBD1
TGTGCCAGCAGCGTGGGATGGACAGAGCAGTTCTTC	CASSVGWTEQFF	TRBV5-8	-	TRBJ2-1	-
TGTGCCAGCAGCTTAGTAGGGGTCTCCTATAATTCACCCCTCCACTTT	CASSLVGVSYNSPLHF	TRBV7-2	-	TRBJ1-6	-
TGTGCCAGCAGCATCAGGGAAGATACGCAGTATTTT	CASSIREDTQYF	TRBV7-8	once	TRBJ2-3	-
TGTGCCAGCAGCCAAGCGGGGACTGGGAATCAGCCCCAGCATTTT	CASSQAGTGNQPQHF	TRBV4-2	-	TRBJ1-5	-
TGTGCCAGCAGTGCCGGTAGTAGGCAGTTCTTC	CASSAGSRQFF	TRBV2	-	TRBJ2-1	-